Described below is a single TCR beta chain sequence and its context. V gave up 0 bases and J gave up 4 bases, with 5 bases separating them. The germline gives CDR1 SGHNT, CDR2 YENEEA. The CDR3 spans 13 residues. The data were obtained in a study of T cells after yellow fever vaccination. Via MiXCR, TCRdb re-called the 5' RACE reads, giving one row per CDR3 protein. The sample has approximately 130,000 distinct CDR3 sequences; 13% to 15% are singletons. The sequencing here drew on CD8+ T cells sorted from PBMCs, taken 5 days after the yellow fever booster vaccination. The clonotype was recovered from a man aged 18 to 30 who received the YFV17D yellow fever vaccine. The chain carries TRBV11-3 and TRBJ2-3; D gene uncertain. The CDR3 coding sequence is TGTGCCAGCAGCTTAGACTCTCCAGATACGCAGTATTTT. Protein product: CASSLDSPDTQYF. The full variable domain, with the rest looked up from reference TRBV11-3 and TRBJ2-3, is EAGVVQSPRYKIIEKKQPVAFWCNPISGHNTLYWYLQNLGQGPELLIRYENEEAVDDSQLPKDRFSAERLKGVDSTLKIQPAELGDSAVYLCASSLDSPDTQYFGPGTRLTVL.